Presented here are 21 T cell receptor beta chains from one specimen sequenced in a study of T-cell memory formation after mild COVID-19. TCRdb called the 5' RACE reads again in MiXCR, with one record for every CDR3 protein. The sample records approximately 450,000 distinct CDR3 sequences, roughly 18% being singletons. Sequenced: PBMCs or a T cell subset sorted from them (not recorded which). These receptors were obtained from an adult woman who had mild COVID-19 (a few samples of this study predate the infection). Cell type and time point are not known.

The chain is built from TRBV12-3 or TRBV12-4 and TRBJ1-1; D unclear. The CDR3 has 14 residues. V was shortened by 0 bases and J by 1 base, with 6 bases between the two germline ends. The CDR3 here is CASSLALWNTEAFF. The CDR3 nucleotides are TGTGCCAGCAGTTTAGCGCTTTGGAACACTGAAGCTTTCTTT.

The V and J genes are TRBV7-3 and TRBJ2-1; TRBD1 aligns across 7 bases. With V trimmed by 5 bases and J by 8 bases, 6 bases remained unmatched. Germline V gives CDR1 SGHTA, CDR2 FQGTGA. CDR3 length: 13 residues. CDR3 coding DNA: TGTGCCAGCAGCCGGACAGGAGACGATGAGCAGTTCTTC. As protein: CASSRTGDDEQFF.

This clonotype has more than one count but fewer than ten. The chain has TRBV7-6 and TRBJ2-1; D gene ambiguous. CDR1 and CDR2 from the germline V gene are SGHVS and FNYEAQ. The CDR3 is made up of 13 amino acids. Trimming shortened V by 1 base and J by 6 bases, and 7 bases separated the two germline ends. CDR3 loop: CASSLGGPNEQFF. The CDR3 coding sequence is TGTGCCAGCAGCTTAGGGGGTCCCAATGAGCAGTTCTTC.

The J gene is TRBJ2-4, the V gene TRBV3-1; D perhaps matches TRBD1 (6 bases). The V end lost 4 bases, the J end lost 2 bases, and 18 bases lay between the germline ends. CDR1 and CDR2 from the germline V gene are LGHDT and YNNKEL (reference sequence). This CDR3 is 17 amino acids long. The CDR3 nucleotides read TGTGCCAGCAGCCCATCTTCGCAGGGGTTGACCAAAAACATTCAGTACTTC. This encodes CASSPSSQGLTKNIQYF.

This sequence joins TRBV2 and TRBJ2-3; weak D call: TRBD2 (6 bases). Per germline, CDR1 SNHLY and CDR2 FYNNEI. V lost 2 bases, J lost 2 bases, and 14 bases lay in between. This CDR3 is 16 amino acids long. Here the CDR3 reads CASSEHGGGATDTQYF. The CDR3, as DNA: TGTGCCAGCAGTGAACATGGTGGCGGGGCCACAGATACGCAGTATTTT.

The gene calls are TRBV29-1 and TRBJ1-2; weak D call: TRBD1 (5 bases). The CDR3 sequence is 12 residues long. CDR1 SQVTM and CDR2 ANQGSEA come from the germline V gene. V was pared by 4 bases and J by 7 bases, with 13 bases between. This CDR3 is CSVGEGLVGYTF. For the CDR3, the DNA is TGCAGCGTTGGAGAGGGGTTAGTTGGCTACACCTTC.

About this clonotype: Without the conserved terminal phenylalanine or tryptophan, this CDR3 likely stems from a read error. The DNA is omitted, as the CDR3 cannot be located on it reliably, and the CDR3 follows TCRdb's listing. J is TRBJ1-1 and V is TRBV4-2; the DNA was not compared with TRBD1, the D call given in the table. Germline CDR1 and CDR2: LGHNA and YNFKEQ. The CDR3 length is 15 residues, termini included. CDR3 in amino acids: CASSRTRQPNTEAFL.

The rearrangement uses TRBV29-1 and TRBJ2-7; maybe TRBD1 (6 bases). This CDR3 region has 12 residues. Germline V lookup: CDR1 SQVTM, CDR2 ANQGSEA. With 2 bases removed from V and 6 bases from J, the gap between germline ends came to 11 bases. The CDR3 DNA reads TGCAGCGTTGAAATACGAGGGGGCGAGCAGTACTTC. Its protein product is CSVEIRGGEQYF.

This clonotype appeared many times. This sequence joins TRBV5-5 and TRBJ2-7; 10 bases agree with TRBD2. Germline assignment: CDR1 SGHKS and CDR2 YYEKEE (reference sequence). CDR3 length: 15 residues. Unmatched junction bases numbered 4, after V lost 1 base and J lost 3 bases. The CDR3 region is CASSLRTSGSYEQYF. In nucleotides, the CDR3 is TGTGCCAGCAGCTTGAGGACTAGCGGCAGCTACGAGCAGTACTTC.

The chain employs TRBV7-2 and TRBJ2-5, with D perhaps matching TRBD2 (5 bases). The CDR3 length is 14 residues. Trimming stripped 7 bases from V and 1 base from J, with 13 bases between. Germline V CDR1 and CDR2: SGHTA, FQGNSA. The DNA for the CDR3 is TGTGCCAGCACCCGTAGCGTAAGCCAAGAGACCCAGTACTTC. This codes for CASTRSVSQETQYF.

V and J are TRBV20-1 and TRBJ1-1, with D possibly being TRBD1 (5 bases). Trimming took off 5 bases at V and 7 bases at J, with 20 bases between the two ends. Germline assignment: CDR1 DFQATT and CDR2 SNEGSKA (reference sequence). This CDR3 is built from 14 residues. CDR3 sequence reads: CSAGTQGSDGEAFF. The DNA for the CDR3 is TGCAGTGCTGGTACTCAGGGAAGTGACGGTGAAGCTTTCTTT.

The table lists this clonotype with a few counts. The V call is TRBV15, the J call TRBJ1-2; D gene unclear. Trimming shortened V by 2 bases and J by 6 bases, and 13 bases separated the two germline ends. The germline CDR1 and CDR2 sequences are LNHNV and YYDKDF (reference sequence). The CDR3 sequence is 14 residues long. CDR3 in amino acids: CATSRRRVQDGYTF. The CDR3 nucleotides are TGTGCCACCAGCAGAAGGCGCGTCCAAGATGGCTACACCTTC.

For the CDR3, the DNA is TGCAGTGCTAGAGATCACACAGATACGCAGTATTTT. This gives the protein CSARDHTDTQYF. V usage is TRBV20-1 and J usage is TRBJ2-3, with unresolved D. Trimming took off 0 bases at V and 2 bases at J, with 3 bases between the two ends. The germline CDR1 and CDR2 sequences are DFQATT and SNEGSKA (reference sequence). The CDR3 runs to 12 residues.

This clonotype came up a few times. This chain connects TRBV7-2 to TRBJ2-1; TRBD2 aligns across 10 bases. In germline, CDR1 is SGHTA, CDR2 FQGNSA. V lost 2 bases, J lost 7 bases, and 2 bases stayed unmatched. The CDR3 has 14 amino acids. The CDR3 sequence: CASSLLAGENEQFF. The CDR3 DNA follows: TGTGCCAGCAGCTTACTAGCGGGAGAAAATGAGCAGTTCTTC.

The chain employs TRBV18 and TRBJ1-5; 9 bases map to TRBD1. The CDR3 sequence is 15 residues long. Trimming removed 6 bases from V and 6 bases from J; junction bases left unmatched: 9. Germline assignment: CDR1 KGHSH and CDR2 LQKENI. CDR3 residues: CASSAGTGFTQPQHF. DNA for the CDR3: TGTGCCAGCTCGGCCGGGACAGGGTTTACTCAGCCCCAGCATTTT.

The chain is built from TRBV10-3 and TRBJ2-1, with a weak D call TRBD2 (5 bases). Trimming removed 9 bases at V and 7 bases at J, with 13 bases between. CDR3 length: 12 residues. Germline V lookup: CDR1 ENHRY, CDR2 SYGVKD. DNA of the CDR3: TGTGCCATAGGGCTAGCTGGAAATGAGCAGTTCTTC. Translation gives CAIGLAGNEQFF.

The table lists this clonotype with many counts. The chain recombines TRBV7-9 with TRBJ1-2, with D unresolved. This CDR3 spans 13 amino acids. CDR1 is SEHNR and CDR2 is FQNEAQ in the germline V gene (reference sequence). With 7 bases removed from V and 0 bases from J, the gap between germline ends came to 9 bases. CDR3 in amino acids: CASNFDPNYGYTF. CDR3 nucleotide sequence: TGTGCCAGCAACTTTGACCCTAACTATGGCTACACCTTC.

This clonotype was counted only a few times. The chain recombines TRBV9 with TRBJ1-2, with 8 positions matching TRBD1. After removal of 1 base from V and 0 bases from J, the junction contained 2 bases not matched to a gene. This CDR3 comprises 15 residues. Germline loops: CDR1 SGDLS, CDR2 YYNGEE. The CDR3 protein is CASSVQGASNYGYTF. CDR3 DNA sequence: TGTGCCAGCAGCGTACAGGGGGCCTCTAACTATGGCTACACCTTC.

This clonotype was seen more than once but under ten times. The chain uses TRBV24-1 and TRBJ2-2; 9 nucleotides match TRBD1. The CDR3 extends over 14 amino acids. V shed 7 bases, J shed 4 bases, and the junction held 3 bases outside the gene matches. Germline-derived CDR1 and CDR2 are KGHDR and SFDVKD. CDR3 sequence: CATRGQGATGELFF. Written as DNA, the CDR3 is TGTGCCACCAGGGGACAGGGCGCCACCGGGGAGCTGTTTTTT.

This clonotype has ten or more counts. This chain joins TRBV7-3 and TRBJ2-3; D unresolved. Germline CDR1 SGHTA, CDR2 FQGTGA. The CDR3 consists of 14 residues. The V end lost 4 bases, the J end lost 2 bases, and 10 bases lay between the germline ends. The CDR3 sequence: CASSSRAYTDTQYF. The CDR3 DNA follows: TGTGCCAGCAGCTCCAGAGCCTACACAGATACGCAGTATTTT.

CDR3 coding DNA: TGTGCCAGCAGTTACTCGGGAGGGTCGGTGGGTGGCTACACCTTC. Translating it yields CASSYSGGSVGGYTF. The chain couples TRBV6-5 to TRBJ1-2; D remains unclear. Trimming removed 0 bases from V and 7 bases from J, with 15 bases in between. The CDR3 has 15 amino acids. Germline CDR1 MNHEY, CDR2 SVGAGI.